The text below deals with one T cell receptor (beta chain). Its antigen remains unidentified. The PCR used 60 Vbeta and 13 Jbeta primers. Method: immunoSEQ multiplex PCR; TCRdb's copy keeps in-frame clones and lacks some. The table records approximately 140,000 clones, just under 75% of them present only once. Germline V gene lookup returns CDR1 ENHRY and CDR2 SYGVKD. V was trimmed by 6 bases and J by 1 base, leaving 16 bases between them. This CDR3 has 16 amino acids. While unrecorded immune exposures were likely, the donors were nominally healthy when sampled. This sample was taken from a study of cytomegalovirus exposure and HLA in healthy donors. The study's findings and limits: A missense variant in DCLRE1C was later tied to TCR beta V- and J-gene trimming. A later analysis showed TCR association rates differing by HLA locus, peaking at DRB1 and lowest at HLA-C. CMV antigen specificity of three CMV-associated chains was confirmed in vitro.

V gene TRBV10-3 combines with J gene TRBJ1-3, with D perhaps matching TRBD1 (5 bases). The sequence derives from a woman under 30 in good health and CMV-seronegative. Sequencing was carried out using PBMCs. The CDR3 sequence: CAIRHVQGDSGNTIYF. The DNA for the CDR3 is TGTGCCATCAGACACGTCCAAGGGGATTCTGGAAACACCATATATTTT.